The following is a TCR beta chain sequence with its context. Its cognate antigen is unknown. The sample belongs to a study of cytomegalovirus exposure and HLA in healthy donors. Points from the study as a whole: TCR beta chains numbering some 160 were designated cytomegalovirus-associated. Associated with HLA alleles at 0.05 false discovery rate in a later analysis were 16,951 TCR beta sequences.

This CDR3 has 15 residues. Germline values: CDR1 LGHNA, CDR2 YNFKEQ. The V segment lost 2 bases and the J segment 3 bases; nucleotides outside the gene matches: 5. While unrecorded immune exposures were likely, the donors were nominally healthy when sampled. Both 60 Vbeta primers and 13 Jbeta primers went into the PCR. Here immunoSEQ multiplex PCR was the method, and the copy in TCRdb shows in-frame clones only, minus some. The table shows fewer than 95,000 clones, with around 84% occurring only once. The sample consisted of PBMCs. This receptor was taken from a man younger than 30 in good health and CMV-seronegative. The gene calls are TRBV4-2 and TRBJ1-1; TRBD1 aligns across 8 bases. DNA of the CDR3: TGTGCCAGCAGCCAATATTACAGGGGGGACACTGAAGCTTTCTTT. Translated, it gives CASSQYYRGDTEAFF.